This is a list of T cell receptor beta chains from one sample in a study of cytomegalovirus exposure and HLA in healthy donors. Sequenced by immunoSEQ multiplex PCR; TCRdb stores in-frame clones only, minus some. The sample carries 150,000 to 200,000 clones, around nine tenths recorded once. What was sequenced was PBMCs. All receptors come from a woman aged 18-35 years in good health and CMV-seronegative. Both conserved end residues are part of each CDR3. Each record gives: V gene, J gene, CDR3 protein.

>TRBV15|TRBJ1-2
CATSVRQGTNGYTF
>TRBV28|TRBJ2-7
CASSFGLAGEQYF
>TRBV5-1|TRBJ1-1
CASSFLTDLNTEAFF
>TRBV4-2|TRBJ1-1
CASSQDDERNTEAFF
>TRBV5-1|TRBJ1-3
CASTPYPGAGNTIYF
>TRBV5-5|TRBJ2-7
CASSLTTAGAYEQYF
>TRBV19|TRBJ2-6
CASSIFTGGYSGANVLTF
>TRBV7-9|TRBJ2-7
CASSPRGRGKHEQYF
>TRBV2|TRBJ1-4
CASRKTESGEKLFF
>TRBV5-5|TRBJ1-3
CASSPGISGNTIYF
>TRBV5-1|TRBJ1-4
CASSPDSNEKLFF
>TRBV11-2|TRBJ2-3
CASIGPRGGQYF
>TRBV1|TRBJ2-1
CTSSQKNGRGRAPDGEFF
>TRBV28|TRBJ1-1
CASRLSTGYPTEAFF
>TRBV2|TRBJ1-6
CASSKTDSTSSPLHF
>TRBV4-2|TRBJ2-5
CASSQTLRGPQETQYF
>TRBV18|TRBJ1-2
CASSQLGQGDGYTF